This T cell receptor (beta chain) was sequenced for a study of shared T cell receptors in the human thymus. There are 14 residues in the CDR3. Trimming removed 5 bases from V and 3 bases from J, with 12 bases in between. The germline CDR1 and CDR2 sequences are SGDLS and YYNGEE. TCRdb's table, derived via immunoSEQ multiplex PCR, lists solely in-frame clones and lacks some. The sample has approximately 760,000 clones, around 85% seen once. The same specimen was also included in a second study, on human thymus T cells. Turning to that study: Resected material from corrective heart surgery provided the thymus tissue analysed. Thymic and blood repertoires seemed to show skewed V and J gene use.

The chain joins TRBV9 to TRBJ1-5; a weak D match, TRBD1 (5 bases). What was sequenced was thymocytes. The clonotype originates from a girl less than two years old with a congenital heart defect. The CDR3 spells CASSGAGDNQPQHF. The CDR3 DNA sequence: TGTGCCAGCAGTGGGGCAGGCGACAATCAGCCCCAGCATTTT. Full variable domain (missing parts from reference TRBV9 and TRBJ1-5): DSGVTQTPKHLITATGQRVTLRCSPRSGDLSVYWYQQSLDQGLQFLIQYYNGEERAKGNILERFSAQQFPDLHSELNLSSLELGDSALYFCASSGAGDNQPQHFGDGTRLSIL.